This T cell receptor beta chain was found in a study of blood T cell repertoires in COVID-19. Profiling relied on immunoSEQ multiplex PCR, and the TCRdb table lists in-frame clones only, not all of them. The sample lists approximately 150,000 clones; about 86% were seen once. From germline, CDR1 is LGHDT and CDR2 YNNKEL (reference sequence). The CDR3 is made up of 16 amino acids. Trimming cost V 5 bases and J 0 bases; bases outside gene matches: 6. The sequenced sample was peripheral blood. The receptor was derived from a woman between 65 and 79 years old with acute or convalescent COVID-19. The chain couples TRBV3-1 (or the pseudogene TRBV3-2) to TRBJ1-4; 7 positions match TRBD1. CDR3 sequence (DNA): TGTGCCAGCAGCACCCCTGGACAGGCAACTAATGAAAAACTGTTTTTT. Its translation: CASSTPGQATNEKLFF.